This TCR beta chain was sequenced in a study of patients and donors after allogeneic stem cell transplantation (dated by TCRdb to 2020 to 2022). Library preparation used RT-PCR. Sequencing took place on a NextSeq 550. TCRdb trimmed the raw reads at Q25, called clones with MiXCR and kept productive beta chains. Each record represents a unique CDR3 protein, reported with the most common genes and DNA among its rows. Counted in this sample were roughly 960,000 distinct CDR3 sequences; more than 15% of them appeared once. Clones ranked in the top ten supply roughly 6.4% of the sample. This clonotype was picked up a small number of times. What antigen it recognizes has not been identified. Base quality data are lacking; no much larger clone is found one base away. The CDR3 covers 14 residues, taking in both the cysteine and the phenylalanine. The read is trimmed to its CDR3 DNA, 42 bases read in frame from base 1. Trimming at the junction amounts to 8 bases on V and 5 bases on J, and the germline ends lie 16 bases apart.

This chain is built from TRBV12-3 or TRBV12-4 and TRBJ1-5, and TRBD1 may be the D gene, going by 6 matching bases. Material for sequencing was blood, either unsorted or a sorted T cell fraction (not recorded which). The sequence came from a human donor who was either an allogeneic HSCT recipient or a stem cell or donor lymphocyte infusion donor (not recorded which). It is not recorded whose cells these are; they may come from a transplant donor. The CDR3 corresponds to CASRNTGRDQPQHF. At the DNA level, the sequence is TGTGCCAGCCGTAACACAGGGAGAGATCAGCCCCAGCATTTT.